This TCR beta chain was profiled in a study of identical twins. Using its own MiXCR run on the 5' RACE reads, TCRdb lists one record per CDR3 protein. This table has some 900,000 distinct CDR3 sequences, 9% to 15% appearing once. For this clonotype: Its antigen is as yet unknown.

Study results and limitations: Fewer insertions marked abundant cord blood beta clonotypes; young adult naive trended weakly, memory not at all.

Germline CDR1 is LNHNV and CDR2 is YYDKDF (reference sequence). The V gene lost 0 bases and the J gene lost 6 bases, with 9 bases spanning the gap. There are 13 residues in the CDR3. These data also formed part of another study, on yellow fever vaccine responses in identical twins.

The receptor comes from a woman under 30 in good health. This chain uses TRBV15 with TRBJ2-7; D gene ambiguous. Sample: PBMCs. CDR3 residues: CATSRDPAGEQYF. CDR3 DNA sequence: TGTGCCACCAGCAGAGACCCCGCTGGCGAGCAGTACTTC.